This T cell receptor (beta chain) was observed in a study of cytomegalovirus exposure and HLA in healthy donors. The PCR had 60 Vbeta and 13 Jbeta primers. Sequencing was performed with immunoSEQ multiplex PCR; in TCRdb, only in-frame clones are kept and a portion is missing. Altogether roughly 190,000 clones are present, around 77% being singletons, with the ten largest covering roughly 2.1%. Per the germline V gene, CDR1 is SGHVS and CDR2 is FNYEAQ. V was cut by 4 bases and J by 6 bases, with 16 bases left in between. The CDR3 runs to 15 residues. This clone occurred once. The chain links TRBV7-6 to TRBJ1-5; no definite D call. The specimen sequenced was PBMCs. This sequence was found in a woman aged 25 to 39 in good health and CMV-seropositive. The CDR3 loop reads CASSSGERVGQPQHF. As DNA, the CDR3 is TGTGCCAGCAGCTCCGGAGAGCGCGTGGGTCAGCCCCAGCATTTT.